A single sample is the source of the 29 T cell receptor beta chains below, sequenced in a study of naive and memory T cell subsets. The SP2 primer and nested alpha and beta constant region primers amplified ligated cDNA in four rounds. From the 5' RACE reads, TCRdb called clonotypes with MiXCR, one entry per CDR3 protein. The table records some 60,000 distinct CDR3 sequences, more than 6% of them present only once. A UMI-containing oligonucleotide was joined by 3' ligation to the TCR cDNA template. The receptors come from a female donor in good health.

The sample holds a few counts of this clonotype. In DNA form, the CDR3 reads TGCAGTGCTACGGCGAGGGGGGCTTCGCCCACAGATACGCAGTATTTT. It specifies CSATARGASPTDTQYF. V gene TRBV20-1 combines with J gene TRBJ2-3; perhaps D is TRBD1 or TRBD2 (6 bases each). CDR3 length: 16 residues. With 4 bases removed from V and 2 bases from J, the gap between germline ends came to 19 bases. Germline V gene sequence: CDR1 DFQATT, CDR2 SNEGSKA (reference sequence).

There are a few counts of this clonotype. The rearrangement links TRBV15 to TRBJ2-5; D gene ambiguous. The germline CDR1 and CDR2 sequences are LNHNV and YYDKDF (reference sequence). This CDR3 has 13 amino acids. With 4 bases removed from V and 5 bases from J, the gap between germline ends came to 11 bases. The CDR3 DNA reads as TGTGCCACCAGCAAAAGGGCGGCGGAGACCCAGTACTTC. Its protein is CATSKRAAETQYF.

This clonotype was counted only a few times. This chain uses TRBV20-1 with TRBJ1-1; D might be TRBD1 (5 bases). CDR3 length equals 16 residues. Trimming took 2 bases from V and 1 from J, leaving 17 bases between them. Germline CDR1 is DFQATT and CDR2 is SNEGSKA (reference sequence). The CDR3 protein is CSARNPLQGRNTEAFF. The CDR3 DNA is TGCAGTGCTAGAAATCCCCTCCAGGGTCGGAACACTGAAGCTTTCTTT.

This clonotype came up a few times. The chain has TRBV12-3 or TRBV12-4 and TRBJ1-5; D not certain. CDR3 length equals 12 residues. V was shortened by 9 bases and J by 5 bases, with 11 bases between the two germline ends. CDR3 in DNA: TGTGCCAGTAGACATGATGATCAGCCCCAGCATTTT. It codes for CASRHDDQPQHF.

The rearrangement uses TRBV18 and TRBJ2-5; TRBD2 is a possible D gene (5 bases). Germline CDR1 and CDR2: KGHSH and LQKENI. This CDR3 region has 16 residues. The germline V and J ends were trimmed by 3 bases and 1 base, with 15 bases remaining between them. The CDR3 coding sequence is TGTGCCAGCTCACCGATGACCGCTAGCACCCAAGAGACCCAGTACTTC. Amino acid sequence: CASSPMTASTQETQYF. The entire variable domain, with the rest obtained from reference TRBV18 and TRBJ2-5, is as follows: NAGVMQNPRHLVRRRGQEARLRCSPMKGHSHVYWYRQLPEEGLKFMVYLQKENIIDESGMPKERFSAEFPKEGPSILRIQQVVRGDSAAYFCASSPMTASTQETQYFGPGTRLLVL.

This clonotype was recorded many times. The chain combines TRBV19 with TRBJ1-2; no clear D. Germline V gene lookup returns CDR1 LNHDA and CDR2 SQIVND (reference sequence). V lost 5 bases and J 2 bases, leaving 3 bases between the germline ends. CDR3 size: 11 residues. The CDR3 DNA reads as TGTGCCAGTAGTGTGAACTATGGCTACACCTTC. Its protein product is CASSVNYGYTF.

This clonotype was recorded many times. The genes are TRBV28 and TRBJ2-1, with TRBD1 matching 8 bases. From germline, CDR1 is MDHEN and CDR2 SYDVKM. The CDR3 has 20 amino acids. The J segment lost 5 bases and the V segment lost 7 bases, leaving 25 bases of the junction unmatched. CDR3 DNA: TGTGCCAGCATTGGACGCAGGGGGGCAGGGGGCGCAGATTACAACAATGAGCAGTTCTTC. This translates into CASIGRRGAGGADYNNEQFF.

In its sample, this clonotype was seen many times. The rearrangement joins TRBV19 to TRBJ2-2; TRBD2 agrees at 11 bases. Trimming at V came to 4 bases and at J to 0 bases, leaving 1 base not matched to a gene. Germline V gene data show CDR1 as LNHDA and CDR2 as SQIVND (reference sequence). The CDR3 runs to 16 residues. Here the CDR3 reads CASSTGLAANTGELFF. The CDR3 nucleotides read TGTGCCAGTAGTACGGGACTAGCGGCGAACACCGGGGAGCTGTTTTTT.

This clonotype was found a few times. The rearrangement uses TRBV2 and TRBJ1-5; D might be TRBD1 (5 bases). There are 15 residues in the CDR3. The germline V gene encodes CDR1 SNHLY and CDR2 FYNNEI. Trimming left V 5 bases short and J 0 bases short, with 11 bases between. As DNA, the CDR3 is TGTGCCAGCAGTCCCCGGGACTTTAGCAATCAGCCCCAGCATTTT. Protein sequence: CASSPRDFSNQPQHF.

This clonotype was observed a handful of times. The V and J genes are TRBV5-4 and TRBJ2-3; maybe TRBD2 (5 bases). This CDR3 comprises 14 residues. Trimming removed 2 bases from V and 0 bases from J, with 7 bases in between. CDR1 and CDR2 from the germline V gene are SGHNT and YYREEE (reference sequence). For the CDR3, the DNA is TGTGCCAGCAGCTTTAGCGCTAGCACAGATACGCAGTATTTT. Its translation: CASSFSASTDTQYF.

This clonotype has at least ten counts. The chain joins TRBV28 to TRBJ1-1; D may be TRBD1 (5 bases). V was clipped by 6 bases and J by 0 bases, with 17 bases between them. The CDR3 sequence is 16 residues long. From germline, CDR1 is MDHEN and CDR2 SYDVKM. DNA for the CDR3: TGTGCCAGCAGCCTACCCCCCGGGGCCATGAACACTGAAGCTTTCTTT. Its translation: CASSLPPGAMNTEAFF.

This clonotype was seen a few times. The gene calls are TRBV7-3 and TRBJ1-1; no clear D gene. The CDR3 is 13 amino acids. V lost 2 bases, J lost 1 base, and 5 bases lay in between. In germline, CDR1 is SGHTA, CDR2 FQGTGA. The CDR3 DNA follows: TGTGCCAGCAGCTTAGCTCCGAACACTGAAGCTTTCTTT. Translated: CASSLAPNTEAFF.

The DNA of the CDR3 is TGCAGTGCTACAACAAGCGGGCAAGAGACCCAGTACTTC. Its translation is CSATTSGQETQYF. The genes are TRBV20-1 and TRBJ2-5; D is possibly TRBD2 (6 bases). This CDR3 is built from 13 residues. CDR1 is DFQATT and CDR2 is SNEGSKA in the germline V gene (reference sequence). V shed 4 bases and J shed 2 bases, with 11 bases lying between them.

There are many counts of this clonotype. CDR3 coding DNA: TGTGCCAGCAGTTTATCACACAATCAGCCCCAGCATTTT. Protein product: CASSLSHNQPQHF. The chain has TRBV27 and TRBJ1-5; no clear D gene. Germline loops: CDR1 MNHEY, CDR2 SMNVEV (reference sequence). Trimming pared 0 bases from V and 3 bases from J, leaving 3 bases between. The CDR3 has 13 amino acids.

This clonotype was seen more than once but under ten times. This sequence joins TRBV6-5 and TRBJ2-7; 12 nucleotides align to TRBD2. After removal of 5 bases from V and 6 bases from J, the junction contained 8 bases not matched to a gene. CDR1 MNHEY and CDR2 SVGAGI come from the germline V gene. There are 15 residues in the CDR3. The CDR3 spells CASSIGLAGFGEQYF. CDR3 DNA: TGTGCCAGCAGTATCGGACTAGCGGGATTCGGCGAGCAGTACTTC.

At least ten counts were recorded for this clonotype. The J gene is TRBJ1-1, the V gene TRBV5-1; no clear D. The CDR3 contains 15 residues. Germline loops: CDR1 SGHRS, CDR2 YFSETQ. Trimming took off 2 bases at V and 4 bases at J, with 15 bases between the two ends. CDR3 residues: CASSFYTPRGTEAFF. The CDR3 bases are TGCGCCAGCAGCTTTTACACACCACGGGGCACTGAAGCTTTCTTT.

In this sample, this clonotype turned up many times. The chain couples TRBV12-3 or TRBV12-4 to TRBJ1-4; TRBD1 matches 8 bases. CDR3 size: 14 residues. J lost 8 bases, V lost 6 bases, and 8 bases had no gene match. CDR3 coding DNA: TGTGCCAGCAGCCTACAGGGGGGATACGAAAAACTGTTTTTT. This translates into CASSLQGGYEKLFF.

This clonotype was detected ten times or more. Compared with germline, one end of the junction differs, possibly owing to a read error. The V and J genes are TRBV20-1 and TRBJ1-5; tentative D call: TRBD1 (5 bases). The CDR3 runs to 13 residues. Germline V gene sequence: CDR1 DFQATT, CDR2 SNEGSKA (reference sequence). CDR3 loop: CSTSRGINQPQHF. CDR3 sequence (DNA): TGCAGTACTAGCCGGGGGATTAATCAGCCCCAGCATTTT.

This clonotype was counted between two and nine times. CDR3 sequence reads: CSALGELAGFDEQFF. Written as DNA, the CDR3 is TGCAGCGCCCTCGGAGAACTAGCGGGTTTCGATGAGCAGTTCTTC. The rearrangement links TRBV29-1 to TRBJ2-1, with 9 bases identical to TRBD2. Germline assignment: CDR1 SQVTM and CDR2 ANQGSEA. Germline trimming cut 7 bases from V and 8 bases from J; bases unmatched to any gene: 15. The CDR3 is 15 residues long.

This clonotype was seen ten or more times. The rearrangement links TRBV4-2 to TRBJ2-7; no clear D gene. CDR3 size: 15 residues. V was cut by 0 bases and J by 0 bases, with 9 bases left in between. The germline V gene has CDR1 LGHNA and CDR2 YNFKEQ. DNA of the CDR3: TGTGCCAGCAGCCAAGAGGCCGGCCTCTCCTACGAGCAGTACTTC. Encoded protein: CASSQEAGLSYEQYF.

This clonotype occurred many times. This sequence joins TRBV20-1 and TRBJ2-3; D is uncertain. Germline loops: CDR1 DFQATT, CDR2 SNEGSKA (reference sequence). This CDR3 contains 15 residues. V gave up 0 bases and J gave up 1 base, with 11 bases separating them. The CDR3 loop reads CSARDMAERTDTQYF. In DNA, the CDR3 is TGCAGTGCTAGAGATATGGCTGAACGCACAGATACGCAGTATTTT.

J is TRBJ1-4 and V is TRBV2; TRBD1 agrees at 7 bases. CDR1 SNHLY and CDR2 FYNNEI come from the germline V gene. The V segment lost 6 bases and the J segment 11 bases; nucleotides outside the gene matches: 9. The CDR3 sequence is 13 residues long. The CDR3 is CASSWRQGNKLFF. DNA of the CDR3: TGTGCCAGCAGCTGGCGACAGGGAAATAAACTGTTTTTT.

The CDR3 loop reads CASSLDPVGEQYF. CDR3 DNA: TGTGCCAGCAGCTTAGATCCGGTGGGCGAGCAGTACTTC. The chain couples TRBV11-2 to TRBJ2-7; D remains ambiguous. The V gene lost 0 bases and the J gene lost 6 bases, with 9 bases spanning the gap. Per germline, CDR1 SGHAT and CDR2 FQNNGV. The CDR3 covers 13 residues. Filled out from reference TRBV11-2 and TRBJ2-7, the complete variable domain reads EAGVAQSPRYKIIEKRQSVAFWCNPISGHATLYWYQQILGQGPKLLIQFQNNGVVDDSQLPKDRFSAERLKGVDSTLKIQPAKLEDSAVYLCASSLDPVGEQYFGPGTRLTVT.

The chain is built from TRBV5-1 and TRBJ1-2; D gene unclear. Trimming stripped 0 bases from V and 2 bases from J, with 8 bases between. Germline assignment: CDR1 SGHRS and CDR2 YFSETQ. This CDR3 region has 14 residues. The CDR3, as DNA: TGCGCCAGCAGCTTGGACAGCAGGAACTATGGCTACACCTTC. Its protein is CASSLDSRNYGYTF.

V usage is TRBV30 and J usage is TRBJ1-2; 7 positions match TRBD1. With 5 bases clipped from V and 2 bases from J, the junction kept 2 bases outside the gene matches. The CDR3 is 12 residues long. Germline values: CDR1 GTSNPN, CDR2 SVGIG (reference sequence). CDR3 nucleotide sequence: TGTGCCTGGGCGGGACAGAACTATGGCTACACCTTC. As protein: CAWAGQNYGYTF.

This chain joins TRBV11-2 and TRBJ2-3; D is unclear. The CDR3 is made up of 16 amino acids. V lost 2 bases, J lost 1 base, and 13 bases lay in between. Germline V gene data show CDR1 as SGHAT and CDR2 as FQNNGV. The CDR3 nucleotides read TGTGCCAGCAGCTTATCGGAGAGAGTTCGCACAGATACGCAGTATTTT. It yields the protein CASSLSERVRTDTQYF.

V and J are TRBV6-6 and TRBJ2-7; 10 positions match TRBD2. V lost 4 bases to trimming and J lost 5 bases; unmatched junction nucleotides: 5. This CDR3 contains 14 residues. Germline lookup yields CDR1 MNHNY and CDR2 SVGAGI (reference sequence). This chain's CDR3 is CASSSSGSLNEQYF. The CDR3 coding sequence is TGTGCCAGCAGTTCTAGCGGGAGCCTTAACGAGCAGTACTTC.

This clonotype was observed a few times. J is TRBJ1-2 and V is TRBV5-1; D remains ambiguous. The CDR3 extends over 16 amino acids. CDR1 SGHRS and CDR2 YFSETQ come from the germline V gene. The V end lost 0 bases, the J end lost 0 bases, and 12 bases lay between the germline ends. CDR3 in amino acids: CASSLGPGNPNYGYTF. In nucleotides, the CDR3 is TGCGCCAGCAGCTTGGGCCCGGGCAACCCTAACTATGGCTACACCTTC.

This clonotype was recorded a few times. V usage is TRBV20-1 and J usage is TRBJ2-2; 7 bases line up with TRBD1. The CDR3 is 14 residues long. The ends lost 5 bases at V and 6 bases at J; junction bases unmatched: 9. Germline assignment: CDR1 DFQATT and CDR2 SNEGSKA (reference sequence). The CDR3 protein is CSARGGFVPGELFF. CDR3 DNA sequence: TGCAGTGCTCGAGGGGGCTTCGTACCCGGGGAGCTGTTTTTT.